The T cell receptor (beta chain) described here comes from a study of shared clonotypes between healthy human individuals. In the study overall: Each donor had three CD4 naive, three CD4 memory, two CD8 naive and one CD8 memory plate. Study-level findings and limits: Shared clonotypes: 4.5% to 6.5% naive CD4, about 3.3% naive CD8, about 2.4% memory CD4, roughly 0.4% memory CD8.

As to this clone: Antigen: not known.

Per the germline V gene, CDR1 is MNHEY and CDR2 is SVGAGI. V was cut by 6 bases and J by 6 bases, with 11 bases left in between. The CDR3 has 12 residues. In the sorted-subset replicate PCRs, 150 to 200 ng DNA, roughly 30,000 T cell genomes, was used. The data were produced by immunoSEQ multiplex PCR, yet TCRdb's version contains in-frame clones alone and is incomplete. The sample holds roughly 2 million clones; around 95% are singletons and the top ten take less than 0.15%. This receptor was taken from a man younger than 30 in good health. This chain links TRBV6-5 with TRBJ2-5, with D possibly TRBD2 on 7 matching bases. Sequencing input: naive CD4+ T cells sorted from blood. Documented subset: CD45RA+ positively selected. The CDR3 DNA reads as TGTGCCAGCAGGGGGGGGCCCCAGACCCAGTACTTC. Protein sequence: CASRGGPQTQYF.